The 10 T cell receptor beta chains reported below all come from one sample, sequenced in a study of vaccination effects on CD4 cells after COVID-19. Scientists isolated CD4+ T cells after an approximately 10-day culture period ended. Everyone in the study got two shots of either the BNT162b2 or mRNA-1273 vaccine. The method was immunoSEQ multiplex PCR; TCRdb's version includes in-frame clones alone and lacks a portion of them. The table lists approximately 47,000 clones, around 70% of them singletons. Their antigens are not known. This specimen consisted of CD4+ T cells from PBMCs cultured without peptide, obtained after COVID-19 vaccination. The source is a human donor who received a COVID-19 vaccine.

The rearrangement uses TRBV5-1 and TRBJ2-3, with 9 bases matching TRBD1. This CDR3 has 16 residues. The V gene end was trimmed by 3 bases and the J gene end by 2 bases; junction bases not matched to a gene: 7. Germline lookup yields CDR1 SGHRS and CDR2 YFSETQ. CDR3 coding DNA: TGCGCCAGCAGCTACATGACAGGGGGGAACACAGATACGCAGTATTTT. Translated, it gives CASSYMTGGNTDTQYF.

This clone was recorded only once. The CDR3 DNA reads TGCGCCAGCAGCACAAGCCGGACTAGCGGGAGCACAGATACGCAGTATTTT. This codes for CASSTSRTSGSTDTQYF. The chain couples TRBV5-1 to TRBJ2-3, with 11 nucleotides matching TRBD2. V lost 4 bases and J lost 0; bases outside the gene matches: 7. Looked up from germline, CDR1 is SGHRS and CDR2 is YFSETQ. The CDR3 length is 17 residues.

This clone has just one count. The chain has TRBV5-6 and TRBJ1-5, with D possibly being TRBD1 (6 bases). The V gene lost 5 bases and the J gene lost 4 bases, with 7 bases spanning the gap. Germline lookup yields CDR1 SGHDT and CDR2 YYEEEE. There are 12 residues in the CDR3. This CDR3 reads CASSGQNQPQHF. The CDR3 region has the DNA TGTGCCAGCAGTGGACAGAATCAGCCCCAGCATTTT.

The chain combines TRBV5-5 with TRBJ2-1; maybe TRBD1 (5 bases). Trimming pared 0 bases from V and 6 bases from J, leaving 10 bases between. Germline V gives CDR1 SGHKS, CDR2 YYEKEE (reference sequence). The CDR3 consists of 14 residues. CDR3 DNA: TGTGCCAGCAGCTTGGCTTACAGGCTCAATGAGCAGTTCTTC. Translating it yields CASSLAYRLNEQFF.

CDR3 residues: CASSLGRPNEQFF. The CDR3, as DNA: TGTGCCAGCAGCTTAGGCAGACCGAATGAGCAGTTCTTC. The chain joins TRBV7-6 to TRBJ2-1; D is undetermined. CDR3 size: 13 residues. V was cut by 1 base and J by 7 bases, with 8 bases left in between. Per germline, CDR1 SGHVS and CDR2 FNYEAQ.

This clone was seen more than once but under ten times. The genes are TRBV11-2 and TRBJ2-3, with TRBD2 matching 7 bases. Germline CDR1 is SGHAT and CDR2 is FQNNGV. The CDR3 spans 17 residues. V was pared by 5 bases and J by 11 bases, with 22 bases of the junction left unmatched. The CDR3 spells CASSVSYGGGLGMGQYF. The DNA for the CDR3 is TGTGCCAGCAGCGTCTCCTACGGCGGGGGATTAGGGATGGGGCAGTATTTT.

Only a few counts were recorded for this clone. The chain links TRBV5-4 to TRBJ1-4; 7 nucleotides match TRBD1. The CDR3 is 14 residues long. The ends lost 4 bases at V and 3 bases at J; junction bases unmatched: 3. Per germline, CDR1 SGHNT and CDR2 YYREEE (reference sequence). This CDR3 is CASSHRGSNEKLFF. The CDR3 region has the DNA TGTGCCAGCAGCCACAGGGGTTCTAATGAAAAACTGTTTTTT.

This chain connects TRBV4-1 to TRBJ2-7; no definite D call. CDR1 is MGHRA and CDR2 is YSYEKL in the germline V gene. The CDR3 has 15 residues. V was cut by 4 bases and J by 3 bases, with 16 bases left in between. CDR3 protein: CASSPSRVRHYEQYF. In DNA form, the CDR3 reads TGCGCCAGCAGCCCAAGTCGGGTGCGGCACTACGAGCAGTACTTC.

This chain links TRBV6-4 with TRBJ1-5, with D possibly being TRBD1 (6 bases). V was pared by 5 bases and J by 7 bases, with 12 bases between. The V gene's germline CDR1 is MRHNA and CDR2 SNTAGT. The CDR3 consists of 13 residues. CDR3 residues: CASSPGERQPQHF. The CDR3 nucleotides are TGTGCCAGCAGTCCAGGGGAACGCCAGCCCCAGCATTTT.

This rearrangement joins TRBV6-1 to TRBJ2-3, with 8 positions matching TRBD2. Germline V gene lookup returns CDR1 MNHNS and CDR2 SASEGT. Trimming at V came to 1 base and at J to 4 bases, leaving 4 bases not matched to a gene. This CDR3 has 15 amino acids. In DNA form, the CDR3 reads TGTGCCAGCAGTGAAGGTAGCGGGATAGCAGATACGCAGTATTTT. Protein: CASSEGSGIADTQYF.